One and the same sample provided the 17 T cell receptor beta chains below, sequenced in a study of tumor and adjacent non-tumor tissue in lung cancer. The template was RNA from unsorted bulk tissue. This non-tumor lung sample came from over 3 cm beyond the tumor edge. Three rounds of nested PCR, following a modified ARM-PCR protocol, produced the TCRbeta library. TCRdb used MiXCR to reprocess the multiplex PCR reads, holding one entry per CDR3 protein. Seen here are about 48,000 distinct CDR3 sequences, about 68% observed once, and the top ten hold approximately 30%. The sample taken for sequencing was distant non-tumor lung tissue. The receptors were sampled from a woman between 65 and 79 years old with non-small cell lung cancer.

Turning to this clonotype: One junction end disagrees with the germline gene, perhaps due to a read error. The J gene is TRBJ1-2, the V gene TRBV4-2, with D unresolved. The CDR3 consists of 14 residues. Looked up from germline, CDR1 is LGHNA and CDR2 is YNFKEQ. CDR3 DNA: TGCGCCAGCAGCCAAGCATCTGGGAATTATGACTACACCTTC. Its protein product is CASSQASGNYDYTF.

This clonotype was detected only a few times. The chain carries TRBV5-1 and TRBJ1-2; TRBD1 matches 7 bases. The CDR3 runs to 15 residues. The ends lost 4 bases at V and 2 bases at J; junction bases unmatched: 8. The germline V gene has CDR1 SGHRS and CDR2 YFSETQ. The CDR3 DNA is TGCGCCAGCAGCACCGGGACAGCCGAAAACTATGGCTACACCTTC. The encoded protein is CASSTGTAENYGYTF.

This rearrangement joins TRBV5-1 to TRBJ2-1; no clear D. The V and J ends lost 4 bases and 8 bases respectively, with 19 bases between them. This CDR3 is built from 15 residues. Germline assignment: CDR1 SGHRS and CDR2 YFSETQ. The CDR3: CASSPTCEYPDEQFF. The DNA for the CDR3 is TGCGCCAGCAGCCCAACTTGCGAGTACCCCGATGAGCAGTTCTTC.

J is TRBJ1-2 and V is TRBV11-2; no clear D gene. The CDR3 contains 14 residues. Germline V gene lookup returns CDR1 SGHAT and CDR2 FQNNGV. V lost 7 bases, J lost 6 bases, and 18 bases lay in between. This CDR3 reads CASMLGPGRDGYTF. The CDR3 DNA reads TGTGCCAGCATGTTAGGCCCGGGTCGGGATGGCTACACCTTC.

On this clonotype itself: A junction boundary mismatches the germline segment, possibly from a read error. CDR3 sequence (DNA): TGCAGTGCTGGAGAGACGTCCCGTGGGGCTTCACCCCTCCACTTT. It encodes CSAGETSRGASPLHF. The V and J genes are TRBV20-1 and TRBJ1-6; D is perhaps TRBD1 (5 bases). This CDR3 is 15 amino acids long. Per the germline V gene, CDR1 is DFQATT and CDR2 is SNEGSKA (reference sequence).

In the case of this clonotype: This CDR3 fails to terminate in the conserved phenylalanine or tryptophan, so it likely reflects a read error. The J gene is TRBJ2-1, the V gene TRBV7-9, with 7 bases fitting TRBD2. The germline V gene has CDR1 SEHNR and CDR2 FQNEAQ (reference sequence). The CDR3 is 14 amino acids. CDR3 nucleotides: TGTGCCAGTAGCTCCCCAAACGGGGGGAATGAGCAGTTCTTA. It codes for CASSSPNGGNEQFL.

This clonotype has a handful of counts. Germline is not matched at one junction end, which may reflect a read error. The chain uses TRBV6-5 and TRBJ2-1; D is possibly TRBD1 or TRBD2 (5 bases each). The CDR3 contains 15 residues. The V gene's germline CDR1 is MNHEY and CDR2 SVGAGI. CDR3 DNA sequence: TGTGCTAGCAGTTACTACAGTCCTATGGGGGATGAGCAGTTCTTC. It encodes CASSYYSPMGDEQFF.

Regarding this clonotype: Being one base from a much bigger clone, this may be a read error. The gene calls are TRBV5-1 and TRBJ2-7; TRBD1 agrees at 9 bases. The CDR3 contains 12 residues. Germline values: CDR1 SGHRS, CDR2 YFSETQ. The CDR3 region has the DNA TGCACCAGCAGCAGGGACAGGGACGAGCAGTACTTC. This gives the protein CTSSRDRDEQYF. Full variable domain (outside the CDR3, taken from reference TRBV5-1 and TRBJ2-7): KAGVTQTPRYLIKTRGQQVTLSCSPISGHRSVSWYQQTPGQGLQFLFEYFSETQRNKGNFPGRFSGRQFSNSRSEMNVSTLELGDSALYLCTSSRDRDEQYFGPGTRLTVT.

This chain uses TRBV20-1 with TRBJ1-2; TRBD1 might be the D (5 bases). V lost 1 base and J lost 13, with 31 bases in between. CDR1 DFQATT and CDR2 SNEGSKA come from the germline V gene (reference sequence). The CDR3 is made up of 17 amino acids. CDR3 residues: CSARATGYRQGGYDFTF. CDR3 coding DNA: TGCAGTGCTAGAGCCACCGGATACAGGCAGGGAGGATATGACTTCACCTTC.

Regarding this clonotype: One base away lies a much larger clone, so this may be a sequencing read error. The V call is TRBV5-4, the J call TRBJ2-1; D call uncertain. The V gene lost 2 bases and the J gene lost 9 bases, with 6 bases spanning the gap. This CDR3 is built from 11 residues. CDR1 and CDR2 from the germline V gene are SGHNT and YYREEE (reference sequence). CDR3 protein: CASSLVGEQFF. CDR3 in DNA: TGTGCCAGCAGCTTAGTCGGTGAGCAGTTCTTC.

Comments on this clonotype: Since a much larger clone is just one base distant, this may be a read error. The chain joins TRBV6-1 to TRBJ1-1; D is ambiguous. The germline V gene has CDR1 MNHNS and CDR2 SASEGT. The CDR3 runs to 13 residues. This CDR3 is CASGLTTNTGAFF. CDR3 nucleotides: TGTGCCAGCGGGCTGACTACGAACACTGGAGCTTTCTTT.

This clonotype has more than one count but fewer than ten. DNA of the CDR3: TGTGCCAGTAGTATAAATGGAAGGACTGAAGCTTTCTTT. This encodes CASSINGRTEAFF. The chain is built from TRBV19 and TRBJ1-1; D is unresolved. Germline assignment: CDR1 LNHDA and CDR2 SQIVND (reference sequence). CDR3 length equals 13 residues. V gave up 2 bases and J gave up 5 bases, with 9 bases separating them.

With regard to this clonotype: A read error may explain this, as a much larger clone is one base away. The chain uses TRBV12-3 or TRBV12-4 and TRBJ2-4; D gene ambiguous. The CDR3 length is 12 residues. The CDR3 DNA reads TGTGTCAGCAGTTCGGTCCTCGGCATTCAGTACTTC. It translates to CVSSSVLGIQYF.

Worth noting for this clonotype: No conserved phenylalanine or tryptophan is present at the end of the CDR3, so a read error is the likely explanation. The V and J genes are TRBV12-3 or TRBV12-4 and TRBJ2-7; tentative D call: TRBD2 (5 bases). The CDR3 loop spans 13 amino acids. Trimming pared 0 bases from V and 9 bases from J, leaving 12 bases between. This CDR3 is CASSLARVEGQYL. CDR3 nucleotides: TGTGCCAGCAGTTTAGCGAGGGTTGAGGGGCAGTACTTA.

With respect to this clonotype: One end of the junction is discordant with germline, which a read error may explain. The V and J genes are TRBV11-2 and TRBJ2-7; D not resolved. Germline V CDR1 and CDR2: SGHAT, FQNNGV. CDR3 size: 14 residues. The CDR3: CASSLASGSYERYF. DNA for the CDR3: TGTGCCAGCAGCTTAGCCAGTGGCTCCTACGAGCGGTACTTC.

The table lists this clonotype with many counts. V and J are TRBV12-3 or TRBV12-4 and TRBJ1-6, with 9 nucleotides matching TRBD1. Unmatched junction bases numbered 1, after V lost 5 bases and J lost 8 bases. The length of the CDR3 is 13 residues. The CDR3 loop reads CASSRTGDSPLHF. The CDR3 DNA follows: TGTGCCAGCAGTAGGACAGGGGATTCACCCCTCCACTTT.

A word on this clonotype: A junction end diverges from the germline sequence, so it may reflect a read error. This chain uses TRBV5-1 with TRBJ2-3; 7 positions match TRBD2. Germline V gene sequence: CDR1 SGHRS, CDR2 YFSETQ. There are 16 residues in the CDR3. CDR3 coding DNA: TGCCCCAGCAGCCCAAGACTAGCAGGAGATGAAGATACGCAGTATTTT. Its translation is CPSSPRLAGDEDTQYF.